The following is a TCR beta chain sequence with its context. This record belongs to a study of cytomegalovirus exposure and HLA in healthy donors. Whole-study context: It was reported in a later analysis that the same platform had been used for the 120 or so validation repertoires as for the roughly 650 first-cohort repertoires.

Germline assignment: CDR1 LGHNA and CDR2 YNFKEQ. The length of the CDR3 is 15 residues. J gave up 2 bases and V 3 bases, and 4 bases lay outside the gene matches. Generated by immunoSEQ multiplex PCR, the TCRdb table keeps only in-frame clones and is missing some. Of over 150,000 clones listed, approximately 87% are singletons. The J gene is TRBJ2-1, the V gene TRBV4-2; 7 bases match TRBD1. Specimen: PBMCs. This TCR was sampled from a young woman in good health and CMV-seronegative. CDR3 DNA: TGTGCCAGCAGCCAGCAACAGGGGCCCTACAATGAGCAGTTCTTC. It yields the protein CASSQQQGPYNEQFF.